The present entry profiles one T cell receptor beta chain with its context. Its specificity is not known. This record belongs to a study of cytomegalovirus exposure and HLA in healthy donors. Study at large: Counted in an early data release were roughly 87 million unique TCRs from HLA-typed donors. Study observations and caveats: Trimming of TCR beta V- and J-genes showed a link, identified in a later analysis, to a missense DCLRE1C variant.

The PCR employed 60 Vbeta primers together with 13 Jbeta primers. Sequencing used immunoSEQ multiplex PCR; TCRdb keeps in-frame clones, though not all of them. The repertoire holds some 200,000 clones, roughly 9.4% seen once, with 1% to 1.5% in the top ten. Samples came from healthy bone marrow donors. Germline V lookup: CDR1 WSHSY, CDR2 SAAADI. V was cut by 8 bases and J by 4 bases, with 16 bases left in between. The length of the CDR3 is 14 residues. The sample comprised PBMCs. The chain uses TRBV10-2 and TRBJ2-3, with D tentatively TRBD2 (6 bases). The origin of this receptor is a woman younger than 45 in good health and CMV-seropositive. CDR3 DNA: TGCGCCAGCGGAGGGCTTACCGAGGCAGATACGCAGTATTTT. Amino acid sequence: CASGGLTEADTQYF.